This TCR beta chain was captured by sequencing in a study of blood T cells in healthy people across ages. Study details: Researchers report that template switching captured about one barcoded beta molecule per two T cells. Study-level points and caveats: Naive T cell percentage strongly correlated with TCR beta diversity. Whereas aged donors had fewer naive CD4+ cells, long-lived donors had more of them and higher diversity. Significant beta diversity loss was already apparent by age about 42, declining roughly linearly.

A single count supports this clonotype. As yet, its antigen is unknown. The CDR3 has 15 residues. Deletions cut 1 base from V and 0 bases from J, with 4 bases between. Per the germline V gene, CDR1 is MNHNS and CDR2 is SASEGT. A second PCR of 7 to 11 cycles used a sample-barcoded 5' primer and a J-beta primer mix. Using its own MiXCR run on the 5' RACE reads, TCRdb lists one record per CDR3 protein. This sample yields about 900,000 distinct CDR3 sequences, of which around 48% are seen a single time; about an eighth belongs to the top ten. The receptor comes from a man younger than 40 in good health. This chain connects TRBV6-1 to TRBJ2-6; D remains unclear. The sequencing sample was made of blood. CDR3 in amino acids: CASSEDSSGANVLTF. The CDR3 bases are TGTGCCAGCAGTGAAGACAGCTCTGGGGCCAACGTCCTGACTTTC.